Listed below are T cell receptor beta chains from one sample, sequenced in a study of response to subunit inactivated influenza vaccine. TCRdb called the RT-PCR reads again in MiXCR, with one record for every CDR3 protein. The sample yields 400,000 to 650,000 distinct CDR3 sequences, approximately 7.2% seen once. The sequences come from PBMCs from blood, collected 23 to 25 months after vaccination. These receptors were obtained from a man aged 45-69 years who received an inactivated influenza vaccine. Each CDR3 is given with its conserved first and last residue. D genes are given only for firm matches. Only some rows state a clone size, as once, few, many or a class for expanded clones.

D gene,J gene,V gene,clone size,CDR3 DNA,CDR3 protein
-,TRBJ2-5,TRBV2,many,TGTGCCAGCAGTGAATATTTGGGTGGAGAGACCCAGTACTTC,CASSEYLGGETQYF
-,TRBJ2-2,TRBV6-1,few,TGTGCCAGCACCCGGGGTCTGGGGCCCGGGGAGCTGTTTTTT,CASTRGLGPGELFF
-,TRBJ2-2,TRBV25-1,-,TGTGCCAGCAGTCCCATGTGGGAGCTGTTTTTT,CASSPMWELFF
-,TRBJ2-3,TRBV20-1,few,TGCAGTGCTCGGAGGGCGGGGGCGTCTACAGATACGCAGTATTTT,CSARRAGASTDTQYF
TRBD1,TRBJ2-5,TRBV18,many,TGTGCCAGCTCACCACCGGGACAGGGGGAGACCCAGTACTTC,CASSPPGQGETQYF
-,TRBJ2-3,TRBV6-1,many,TGTGCCAGCAGTGACCTCTTACTTACGGGTATGCAGTATTTT,CASSDLLLTGMQYF
-,TRBJ2-2,TRBV4-3,few,TGCGCCAGCAGCCGATTCTCTGGGGAGCTGTTTTTT,CASSRFSGELFF
-,TRBJ2-7,TRBV20-1,many,TGCAGTGCTAGCGCCGGCGGGGATCCCTACGAGCAGTACTTC,CSASAGGDPYEQYF
-,TRBJ2-1,TRBV4-2,-,TGTGCCAGCAGCCAAGCCAGGTTAGGGGGTGAGCAGTTCTTC,CASSQARLGGEQFF
TRBD2,TRBJ2-1,TRBV29-1,-,TGCAGCGTTGACCCCCTAGCGGGAGGGGAGTATCGGTTCTTC,CSVDPLAGGEYRFF
-,TRBJ2-5,TRBV2,-,TGTGCCAGCAGTGGGGTCAGGGCGGAAGAGACCCAGTACTTC,CASSGVRAEETQYF
TRBD1,TRBJ2-1,TRBV10-3,-,TGTGCCATCAGTAGCGAGGACAGGGTCCATGAGCAGTTCTTC,CAISSEDRVHEQFF
-,TRBJ2-1,TRBV4-2,few,TGTGCCAGCAGCCAAGAAGCGCTTAGCGCCGCCGACAATGAGCAGTTCTTC,CASSQEALSAADNEQFF
TRBD1,TRBJ1-6,TRBV19,-,TGTGCCAGTAGGAAGGACAGGGTACGCTCACCCCTCCACTTT,CASRKDRVRSPLHF
-,TRBJ1-1,TRBV20-1,many,TGCAGTGCCCTAGGCTCGGGAAGGAACACTGAAGCTTTCTTT,CSALGSGRNTEAFF
-,TRBJ2-4,TRBV9,-,TGTGCCAGCAGCGTAGCTGAAAAGGTTTCGGCCAAAAACATTCAGTACTTC,CASSVAEKVSAKNIQYF
-,TRBJ2-7,TRBV6-6,-,TGTGCCAGCGCCCCGACAGAAGGCTACGAGCAGTACTTC,CASAPTEGYEQYF
TRBD1,TRBJ2-7,TRBV2,-,TGTGCCAGCAGTGAACGGGGCTCGACAGGGGGCTACGAGCAGTACTTC,CASSERGSTGGYEQYF
TRBD1,TRBJ1-2,TRBV6-1,-,TGTGCCAGCAGGGCCCCCGGGACAGGGGGCAGGGGCTACACCTTC,CASRAPGTGGRGYTF
-,TRBJ1-5,TRBV7-9,many,TGTGCCAGCAGCTCTCTCACGGAGGGTCAGCCCCAGCATTTT,CASSSLTEGQPQHF
TRBD2,TRBJ2-2,TRBV28,few,TGTGCCAGCAGGCTAGCGGGACCGAACACCGGGGAGCTGTTTTTT,CASRLAGPNTGELFF
TRBD2,TRBJ2-1,TRBV5-6,-,TGTGCCAGCAGCTACACTAGCGGAGCCTACAATGAGCAGTTCTTC,CASSYTSGAYNEQFF
-,TRBJ2-3,TRBV7-2,many,TGTGCCAGCAGCCTTACCCGGCCGGGGGATACGCAGTATTTT,CASSLTRPGDTQYF
TRBD1,TRBJ1-1,TRBV28,few,TGTGCCAGCAGTTTTGGGCTAGGGCCAGGGGGTGACACTGAAGCTTTCTTT,CASSFGLGPGGDTEAFF
TRBD2,TRBJ2-3,TRBV4-3,-,TGCGCCAGCAGCCACGATAGCGGGGGGGCCAGAGATACGCAGTATTTT,CASSHDSGGARDTQYF
-,TRBJ2-1,TRBV12-3/TRBV12-4,many,TGTGCCAGCACTCCTTCTGAGTTCAATGAGCAGTTCTTC,CASTPSEFNEQFF
TRBD1,TRBJ2-5,TRBV18,few,TGTGCCAGCTCACCAAGGGACAGGGAGACCCAGTACTTC,CASSPRDRETQYF
-,TRBJ1-1,TRBV18,-,TGTGCCAGCTCACCTACCGTGGTAGGGCTGAACACTGAAGCTTTCTTT,CASSPTVVGLNTEAFF
TRBD2,TRBJ2-7,TRBV28,-,TGTGCCAGCAGGACTAGCCACTACGAGCAGTACTTC,CASRTSHYEQYF
-,TRBJ2-3,TRBV20-1,many,TGCAGTGCCGGCGGGCATGGAGGCCTAATCGCAGATACGCAGTATTTT,CSAGGHGGLIADTQYF
TRBD1,TRBJ1-6,TRBV5-1,-,TGCGCCAGCAGAACCGTACCGGGACAGGGGGGTTCACCCCTCCACTTT,CASRTVPGQGGSPLHF
-,TRBJ2-5,TRBV4-2,many,TGTGCCAGCAGCCAAGATGACCTCGGGGAGACCCAGTACTTC,CASSQDDLGETQYF
TRBD2,TRBJ2-2,TRBV4-3,-,TGCGCCAGCAGCCCCTTGGGAGAGCGGGAGACGGGGGAGCTGTTTTTT,CASSPLGERETGELFF
-,TRBJ2-3,TRBV3-1,few,TGTGCCAGCAGCCAGAGGGGACTTCGCACAGATACGCAGTATTTT,CASSQRGLRTDTQYF
TRBD1,TRBJ1-2,TRBV15,many,TGTGCCACCAGCAGAGAGGGCAGGGGGCCTTACGGCTACACCTTC,CATSREGRGPYGYTF
TRBD1,TRBJ2-1,TRBV4-3,-,TGCGCCAGCAGCCAAGGGTACAGGGGGACCTACAATGAGCAGTTCTTC,CASSQGYRGTYNEQFF
TRBD2,TRBJ2-1,TRBV7-2,-,TGTGCCAGCAGCGCCGACTTAGCGGGGTACAATGAGCAGTTCTTC,CASSADLAGYNEQFF
-,TRBJ2-1,TRBV5-1,few,TGCGCCAGCAGCCCCCCGCATGGGTATGAGCAGTTCTTC,CASSPPHGYEQFF
-,TRBJ2-5,TRBV18,-,TGTGCCAGCTCACCAAATGGGGCGGAGGAGACCCAGTACTTC,CASSPNGAEETQYF
-,TRBJ1-2,TRBV7-2,many,TGTGCCAGCAGCCCAACTACACTCTATGGCTACACCTTC,CASSPTTLYGYTF
-,TRBJ2-4,TRBV20-1,-,TGCAGTGCTAGAGAATGGGCTAGCGCCAAAAACATTCAGTACTTC,CSAREWASAKNIQYF
TRBD1,TRBJ2-2,TRBV7-2,-,TGTGCCAGCAGCCGAGGGACAGGATTAACCGGGGAGCTGTTTTTT,CASSRGTGLTGELFF
-,TRBJ2-2,TRBV19,few,TGTGCCAGTAGTAAAGGCAGGTACACCGGGGAGCTGTTTTTT,CASSKGRYTGELFF
-,TRBJ2-3,TRBV5-8,many,TGTGCCAGCAGCTTGTATGCCAGTTACACAGATACGCAGTATTTT,CASSLYASYTDTQYF
-,TRBJ2-3,TRBV20-1,few,TGCAGTGCTAGGTCCCTTCAGGCGGCTGTCACAGATACGCAGTATTTT,CSARSLQAAVTDTQYF
-,TRBJ2-2,TRBV4-2,-,TGTGCCAGCAGCCAAGCACAGGCCATCACCGGGGAGCTGTTTTTT,CASSQAQAITGELFF
-,TRBJ1-2,TRBV29-1,many,TGCAGCACCACATCGTTCGGGACTCAAGGCTACACCTTC,CSTTSFGTQGYTF
-,TRBJ2-5,TRBV7-8,-,TGTGCCAGCAGCCTACAGAACATAGGGACTGACCTAGGAGAGACCCAGTACTTC,CASSLQNIGTDLGETQYF
TRBD2,TRBJ2-3,TRBV20-1,many,TGCAGTGCTAGACCCCCTAGCGGAGCCCTTATGTGGTATTTT,CSARPPSGALMWYF
-,TRBJ2-3,TRBV15,few,TGTGCCACCAGCAGGAGGACGGCCACAGATACGCAGTATTTT,CATSRRTATDTQYF
-,TRBJ2-7,TRBV2,few,TGTGCCAGCAGTTCCGAACAGGGAAGAACTTACGAGCAGTACTTC,CASSSEQGRTYEQYF
TRBD2,TRBJ2-3,TRBV5-1,many,TGCGCCAGCAGCTTCGAAGGCGGGGGTAGCACAGATACGCAGTATTTT,CASSFEGGGSTDTQYF
-,TRBJ1-6,TRBV3-1,many,TGTGCCAGCAGCCCTACGGAGACCTATAATTCACCCCTCCACTTT,CASSPTETYNSPLHF
-,TRBJ2-1,TRBV29-1,few,TGCAGCGTTGCTGCCTCCCGCTCCTACAATGAGCAGTTCTTC,CSVAASRSYNEQFF
TRBD1,TRBJ2-7,TRBV4-2,-,TGTGCCAGCAGCCTTTTCGACAGGGGTCACTCCCCCTACGAGCAGTACTTC,CASSLFDRGHSPYEQYF
-,TRBJ2-2,TRBV2,many,TGTGCCAGCAGGATGGGGGCCGGGGAGCTGTTTTTT,CASRMGAGELFF
-,TRBJ2-1,TRBV20-1,-,TGCAGTGCTAGAGCACTGGGACGACAGGACAATGAGCAGTTCTTC,CSARALGRQDNEQFF
-,TRBJ2-7,TRBV28,many,TGTGCCAGCAGTTTCTATTCCGGGCCCTCCTACGAGCAGTACTTC,CASSFYSGPSYEQYF
-,TRBJ2-1,TRBV29-1,many,TGCAGCGCCGCATATCTAGCGCCCAATGAGCAGTTCTTC,CSAAYLAPNEQFF
TRBD1,TRBJ1-4,TRBV4-1,-,TGCGCCAGCAGCCAAACCTCAGGGGGCGTGACTAATGAAAAACTGTTTTTT,CASSQTSGGVTNEKLFF